The next 29 T cell receptor beta chains were all read from a single sample in a study of cytomegalovirus exposure and HLA in healthy donors. Clones were sequenced by immunoSEQ multiplex PCR, and TCRdb holds only the in-frame ones, with some missing. The repertoire consists of 100,000 to 150,000 clones, with around 90% occurring once and the leading ten covering approximately 2.1%. Input material: PBMCs. Receptors originate from a woman between 18 and 29 years old in good health and CMV-seronegative.

The genes are TRBV5-1 and TRBJ2-7; 7 positions agree with TRBD2. This CDR3 is built from 15 residues. Germline assignment: CDR1 SGHRS and CDR2 YFSETQ. The junction had 12 bases not matched to a gene; V was cut back by 4 bases and J by 5 bases. CDR3 in amino acids: CASSLERGGRDEQYF. In DNA form, the CDR3 reads TGCGCCAGCAGCCTTGAGCGGGGAGGTCGGGACGAGCAGTACTTC.

V gene TRBV30 combines with J gene TRBJ2-1, with TRBD2 matching over 8 bases. Trimming removed 5 bases from V and 3 bases from J; junction bases left unmatched: 6. Looked up from germline, CDR1 is GTSNPN and CDR2 is SVGIG (reference sequence). CDR3 length: 14 residues. The CDR3 DNA follows: TGTGCCTGGTCAGCGGGAGTGCTCTACAATGAGCAGTTCTTC. Protein product: CAWSAGVLYNEQFF.

V usage is TRBV6-6 and J usage is TRBJ2-2, with TRBD2 identical over 7 bases. V dropped 6 bases and J dropped 4; count of bases not matched to a gene: 11. The CDR3 contains 16 residues. The germline CDR1 and CDR2 sequences are MNHNY and SVGAGI (reference sequence). CDR3 region: CASRTLPGGGTGELFF. The CDR3, as DNA: TGTGCCAGCAGAACCCTCCCGGGAGGCGGCACCGGGGAGCTGTTTTTT.

The chain is built from TRBV25-1 and TRBJ1-4; 9 bases agree with TRBD1. V lost 5 bases, J lost 8 bases, and 6 bases stayed unmatched. This CDR3 spans 14 amino acids. Germline CDR1 is MGHDK and CDR2 is SYGVNS. As DNA, the CDR3 is TGTGCCAGCAGTCCTAGACAGGGGGTGGAAAAACTGTTTTTT. This translates into CASSPRQGVEKLFF.

A single count supports this clone. The chain couples TRBV5-8 to TRBJ2-1; D gene ambiguous. The germline CDR1 and CDR2 sequences are SGHTS and YDEGEE. The CDR3 totals 11 residues. Trimming shortened V by 2 bases and J by 6 bases, and 3 bases separated the two germline ends. The CDR3 DNA reads as TGTGCCAGCAGCTTTCGCAATGAGCAGTTCTTC. This codes for CASSFRNEQFF.

This clone has just one count. V and J are TRBV11-2 and TRBJ1-6, with D unclear. This CDR3 comprises 15 residues. The V gene's germline CDR1 is SGHAT and CDR2 FQNNGV. V was trimmed by 1 base and J by 0 bases, leaving 4 bases between them. The chain's CDR3 is CASSLAGSYNSPLHF. The CDR3 region has the DNA TGTGCCAGCAGCTTAGCGGGCTCCTATAATTCACCCCTCCACTTT.

V usage is TRBV2 and J usage is TRBJ1-1, with 11 bases that match TRBD1. Unmatched junction bases numbered 7, after V lost 3 bases and J lost 1 base. From germline, CDR1 is SNHLY and CDR2 FYNNEI. The CDR3 contains 17 residues. The CDR3 spells CASSDAGQGGQNTEAFF. The CDR3 nucleotides are TGTGCCAGCAGTGATGCGGGACAGGGGGGCCAGAACACTGAAGCTTTCTTT.

The rearrangement joins TRBV5-1 to TRBJ2-7, with 7 bases that match TRBD1. CDR1 and CDR2 from the germline V gene are SGHRS and YFSETQ. The CDR3 covers 14 residues. The V gene end was trimmed by 3 bases and the J gene end by 3 bases; junction bases not matched to a gene: 6. The CDR3 region has the DNA TGCGCCAGCAGCTACTCCACAGGGGTCTACGAGCAGTACTTC. Amino acid sequence: CASSYSTGVYEQYF.

This chain joins TRBV6-5 and TRBJ2-7; weak D call: TRBD1 (6 bases). V was clipped by 6 bases and J by 4 bases, with 16 bases between them. Germline-derived CDR1 and CDR2 are MNHEY and SVGAGI. The length of the CDR3 is 14 residues. CDR3 sequence reads: CASSNRASGYEQYF. For the CDR3, the DNA is TGTGCCAGCAGCAACAGGGCTTCGGGATACGAGCAGTACTTC.

The gene calls are TRBV7-3 and TRBJ1-2; D is perhaps TRBD1 (6 bases). Germline loops: CDR1 SGHTA, CDR2 FQGTGA. Between the trimmed V and J ends, which lost 4 bases and 6 bases, there was a span of 12 bases. The CDR3 is 13 residues long. CDR3 DNA sequence: TGTGCCAGCAGCTCAGGGGCGCCAAATGGCTACACCTTC. Translation: CASSSGAPNGYTF.

The chain combines TRBV5-4 with TRBJ2-5; 12 bases agree with TRBD2. The CDR3 has 14 amino acids. V lost 3 bases, J lost 5 bases, and 2 bases stayed unmatched. Germline CDR1 and CDR2: SGHNT and YYREEE (reference sequence). The CDR3, as DNA: TGTGCCAGCAGCTCACTAGCGGGAGGTGAGACCCAGTACTTC. It is translated as CASSSLAGGETQYF.

The V gene is TRBV27, the J gene TRBJ2-3; D gene unclear. This CDR3 is 14 amino acids long. Germline CDR1 MNHEY, CDR2 SMNVEV (reference sequence). V was pared by 8 bases and J by 0 bases, with 12 bases between. The CDR3 here is CASSPLVSTDTQYF. CDR3 nucleotides: TGTGCCAGCTCCCCGCTAGTTAGCACAGATACGCAGTATTTT.

This chain connects TRBV15 to TRBJ1-4, with D perhaps matching TRBD1 (6 bases). The CDR3 has 19 amino acids. V lost 0 bases, J lost 5 bases, and 22 bases lay in between. The germline V gene has CDR1 LNHNV and CDR2 YYDKDF (reference sequence). In nucleotides, the CDR3 is TGTGCCACCAGCAGAGAGTTTCCGGCCGCGGGGGCCCCCAATGAAAAACTGTTTTTT. Translated: CATSREFPAAGAPNEKLFF.

This clone appeared once. The V and J genes are TRBV28 and TRBJ2-5; 9 bases are a match to TRBD1. The ends lost 2 bases at V and 5 bases at J; junction bases unmatched: 18. CDR3 length: 19 residues. Germline CDR1 is MDHEN and CDR2 is SYDVKM. CDR3 loop: CASSLLFSGQGGGGETQYF. CDR3 DNA sequence: TGTGCCAGCAGTTTACTGTTCTCGGGACAGGGAGGAGGAGGGGAGACCCAGTACTTC.

The V and J genes are TRBV2 and TRBJ1-1, with D unresolved. This CDR3 spans 15 amino acids. CDR1 is SNHLY and CDR2 is FYNNEI in the germline V gene. Trimming cost V 5 bases and J 9 bases, with 22 bases left between them. Here the CDR3 reads CASSLTRGNNQKAFF. CDR3 bases: TGTGCCAGCAGTTTGACGAGAGGGAACAACCAGAAAGCTTTCTTT.

The chain is built from TRBV11-2 and TRBJ1-1; D is unresolved. Germline V gene data show CDR1 as SGHAT and CDR2 as FQNNGV. V lost 0 bases and J lost 4, with 12 bases in between. The CDR3 sequence is 15 residues long. The CDR3 protein is CASSLDRRAGTEAFF. The CDR3 bases are TGTGCCAGCAGCTTAGATCGGAGGGCAGGCACTGAAGCTTTCTTT.

The chain links TRBV6-5 to TRBJ1-2, with D unclear. The germline V gene encodes CDR1 MNHEY and CDR2 SVGAGI. V was trimmed by 10 bases and J by 1 base, leaving 10 bases between them. The length of the CDR3 is 12 residues. The CDR3 sequence: CATEDLNYGYTF. The CDR3 DNA is TGTGCCACCGAGGATCTTAACTATGGCTACACCTTC.

This chain connects TRBV5-8 to TRBJ2-1; 14 positions match TRBD2. Germline CDR1 is SGHTS and CDR2 is YDEGEE. V lost 3 bases and J lost 10; bases outside the gene matches: 9. The CDR3 contains 16 residues. CDR3 sequence reads: CASSWAGTSGRNEQFF. CDR3 in DNA: TGTGCCAGCAGCTGGGCCGGGACTAGCGGGAGAAACGAGCAGTTCTTC.

The gene calls are TRBV9 and TRBJ1-2; no firm D call. The CDR3 runs to 14 residues. CDR1 SGDLS and CDR2 YYNGEE come from the germline V gene. Trimming removed 3 bases at V and 5 bases at J, with 14 bases between. The CDR3 DNA reads TGTGCCAGCAGCGGAGGGTATGTTGGGTATGGCTACACCTTC. Translating gives CASSGGYVGYGYTF.

The genes are TRBV2 and TRBJ2-3; D gene ambiguous. This CDR3 spans 14 amino acids. V lost 0 bases and J 2 bases, leaving 6 bases between the germline ends. Germline values: CDR1 SNHLY, CDR2 FYNNEI. As DNA, the CDR3 is TGTGCCAGCAGTGAAGCGCGGAACACAGATACGCAGTATTTT. Protein: CASSEARNTDTQYF.

Here the CDR3 reads CASSTGLAGAGWYF. CDR3 nucleotide sequence: TGTGCCAGCAGCACGGGACTAGCGGGGGCCGGGTGGTATTTT. The V and J genes are TRBV28 and TRBJ2-3; 14 bases align to TRBD2. The length of the CDR3 is 14 residues. V was clipped by 6 bases and J by 14 bases; unmatched bases: 10. Germline CDR1 is MDHEN and CDR2 is SYDVKM.

This chain joins TRBV9 and TRBJ2-5; tentatively, D is TRBD1 (6 bases). The CDR3 has 14 amino acids. Trimming removed 0 bases at V and 5 bases at J, with 11 bases between. The germline V gene has CDR1 SGDLS and CDR2 YYNGEE. In DNA, the CDR3 is TGTGCCAGCAGCGTAGATACAGGGCAGGAGACCCAGTACTTC. Translating it yields CASSVDTGQETQYF.

The V gene is TRBV7-2, the J gene TRBJ2-2, with D possibly TRBD2 on 6 matching bases. This CDR3 is built from 14 residues. CDR1 is SGHTA and CDR2 is FQGNSA in the germline V gene. Trimming stripped 5 bases from V and 7 bases from J, with 14 bases between. CDR3 in amino acids: CASSPQEGGGELFF. DNA for the CDR3: TGTGCCAGCAGCCCTCAGGAGGGTGGCGGGGAGCTGTTTTTT.

V usage is TRBV7-2 and J usage is TRBJ2-4, with D possibly TRBD1 on 5 matching bases. Germline-derived CDR1 and CDR2 are SGHTA and FQGNSA. This CDR3 region has 17 residues. V was clipped by 4 bases and J by 4 bases, with 20 bases between them. Here the CDR3 reads CASSSQQAVYGKNIQYF. The CDR3 region has the DNA TGTGCCAGCAGCTCCCAACAGGCCGTATATGGAAAAAACATTCAGTACTTC.

CDR3 protein: CASSFGRAKEQFF. Here the CDR3 DNA reads TGTGCCAGCAGCTTCGGGAGGGCCAAGGAGCAGTTCTTC. The genes are TRBV11-3 and TRBJ2-1; 8 positions agree with TRBD2. The germline CDR1 and CDR2 sequences are SGHNT and YENEEA. The ends lost 3 bases at V and 10 bases at J; junction bases unmatched: 5. This CDR3 has 13 amino acids.

This clone occurred a few times. The rearrangement links TRBV6-4 to TRBJ2-7; 10 bases are shared with TRBD1. V shed 6 bases and J 5 bases; nucleotides not matched to a gene: 16. Looked up from germline, CDR1 is MRHNA and CDR2 is SNTAGT. The CDR3 extends over 17 amino acids. The DNA for the CDR3 is TGTGCCAGCAGGGACCGTAGCCCGGGACAGGGGTCCCACGAGCAGTACTTC. This sequence encodes CASRDRSPGQGSHEQYF.

The genes are TRBV27 and TRBJ2-2; D unresolved. Trimming took off 10 bases at V and 5 bases at J, with 20 bases between the two ends. CDR1 is MNHEY and CDR2 is SMNVEV in the germline V gene (reference sequence). This CDR3 is built from 15 residues. CDR3 nucleotides: TGTGCCACCGCAGAGCGAAGCCCCGAGACCGGGGAGCTGTTTTTT. Its translation is CATAERSPETGELFF.

This chain joins TRBV5-4 and TRBJ2-7, with 7 bases fitting TRBD2. The CDR3 consists of 13 residues. Trimming cost V 4 bases and J 7 bases; bases outside gene matches: 8. Germline CDR1 reads SGHNT; CDR2 reads YYREEE (reference sequence). Here the CDR3 reads CASSPREGWEQYF. In DNA form, the CDR3 reads TGTGCCAGCAGCCCGAGGGAGGGTTGGGAGCAGTACTTC.

The chain links TRBV9 to TRBJ1-1; no firm D call. Germline CDR1 SGDLS, CDR2 YYNGEE. The CDR3 length is 12 residues. With 3 bases removed from V and 4 bases from J, the gap between germline ends came to 7 bases. In DNA form, the CDR3 reads TGTGCCAGCAGCGGACAAGCCACTGAAGCTTTCTTT. It codes for CASSGQATEAFF.